Sequencing of this T cell receptor (beta chain) was carried out in a study of cytomegalovirus exposure and HLA in healthy donors. The overall study: Earlier sequencing of 150 million to 200 million T cells yielded fewer than 140 million unique TCR beta sequences.

General study points: The study recorded 160 or so TCR beta chains that were cytomegalovirus-associated. Per published reports, the classifier diagnosed cytomegalovirus status with high specificity and sensitivity.

As to this clone: Its specificity is unknown.

It was with 60 Vbeta and 13 Jbeta primers that the PCR ran. Clones were sequenced by immunoSEQ multiplex PCR, and TCRdb holds only the in-frame ones, with some missing. The table shows 150,000 or so clones, with approximately 80% occurring only once. Material: PBMCs. The source is a man under 40 in good health and CMV-seropositive.

CDR3 in DNA: TGTGCCAGCTCACCATATGAGGCATCTGGCTCCATATATTTT. This translates into CASSPYEASGSIYF. The V and J genes are TRBV18 and TRBJ1-3, with D unresolved. The germline CDR1 and CDR2 sequences are KGHSH and LQKENI. The V end was cut by 2 bases, the J end by 11 bases, with 16 bases between. The CDR3 consists of 14 residues. Drawing the rest from reference TRBV18 and TRBJ1-3, the complete variable domain is NAGVMQNPRHLVRRRGQEARLRCSPMKGHSHVYWYRQLPEEGLKFMVYLQKENIIDESGMPKERFSAEFPKEGPSILRIQQVVRGDSAAYFCASSPYEASGSIYFGEGSWLTVV.